This T cell receptor (beta chain) came from a study of blood T cell repertoires in COVID-19. Study background: From the United States, Italy and Spain came samples of acute and convalescent COVID-19. T cells, B-cell-depleted T cells, or PBMCs provided the cDNA or gDNA that served as material.

CDR3 length: 15 amino acids. Per the original methods: Reference gene primer amplification in the assay estimated nucleated cell counts. Only in-frame clones appear in the TCRdb table, and some are missing; sequencing was by immunoSEQ multiplex PCR. The V and J calls and clone size come from that table; D and trimming were worked out from the DNA. The sample consists of around 37,000 clones, 90% of them appearing once. The genes are TRBV21-1 and TRBJ1-5. TRBV21-1 is noted as a pseudogene. Input material: peripheral blood. The clonotype was recovered from a man between 60 and 70 years old with active or convalescent COVID-19. CDR3 nucleotides: TGTGCCAGCAGCACCGGACGGGGTAAGAATCAGCCCCAGCATTTT. Residues: CASSTGRGKNQPQHF.